This T cell receptor (beta chain) was sequenced in a study of blood T cells in healthy people across ages. Study background: Template switching recovered approximately one barcoded beta molecule for every two T cells.

Alongside a J-beta primer mix, a sample-barcoded 5' primer served in a second PCR lasting roughly 6 to 12 cycles. MiXCR, run by TCRdb on the 5' RACE reads, gives a single entry per CDR3 protein. The sample lists hundreds of thousands of distinct CDR3 sequences; 45% to 70% were seen once. The sample comprised blood. The receptor's source is a man aged 35 to 55 in good health.

The DNA of the CDR3 is TGTGCCAGCAGCCAAGATAATAGCGGTCCGCACAATGAGCAGTTCTTC. Protein product: CASSQDNSGPHNEQFF. This rearrangement joins TRBV4-2 to TRBJ2-1; D may be TRBD2 (6 bases). V was shortened by 0 bases and J by 5 bases, with 14 bases between the two germline ends. The CDR3 spans 16 residues. Per the germline V gene, CDR1 is LGHNA and CDR2 is YNFKEQ.